The 30 T cell receptor beta chains given below trace back to one sample, sequenced in a study of blood T cell repertoires in COVID-19. Using immunoSEQ multiplex PCR, the repertoire was profiled, and TCRdb retains in-frame clones only, with some absent. Here the sample spans about 180,000 clones, about 86% being singletons. What was sequenced was peripheral blood. The source is a middle-aged man with active or convalescent COVID-19.

This chain uses TRBV19 with TRBJ2-5; possible D gene TRBD1, 6 bases. This CDR3 is built from 16 residues. V gave up 10 bases and J gave up 5 bases, with 26 bases separating them. Germline V lookup: CDR1 LNHDA, CDR2 SQIVND (reference sequence). The CDR3 loop reads CATGSNGRGGQETQYF. CDR3 DNA: TGTGCCACAGGGAGCAACGGGCGTGGGGGCCAGGAGACCCAGTACTTC.

The rearrangement uses TRBV12-3 or TRBV12-4 and TRBJ2-4; D unresolved. The CDR3 loop spans 13 amino acids. The ends were cut back, 6 bases at V and 6 bases at J, with 12 bases in the middle. CDR3 in DNA: TGTGCCAGCAGGGGTGGCGGAGCAAACATTCAGTACTTC. Translating gives CASRGGGANIQYF.

Only a few counts were recorded for this clone. This chain connects TRBV18 to TRBJ1-1; no clear D gene. This CDR3 region has 14 residues. V dropped 1 base and J dropped 0 bases, with 6 bases sitting between them. The germline V gene has CDR1 KGHSH and CDR2 LQKENI. CDR3 in amino acids: CASSPQNLNTEAFF. CDR3 DNA sequence: TGTGCCAGCTCACCACAGAACTTGAACACTGAAGCTTTCTTT.

The J gene is TRBJ1-2, the V gene TRBV28; D is unclear. Germline CDR1 is MDHEN and CDR2 is SYDVKM. This CDR3 is 14 amino acids long. Between the trimmed V and J ends, which lost 1 base and 6 bases, there was a span of 12 bases. CDR3 sequence reads: CASSLYALGNGYTF. The CDR3 DNA reads TGTGCCAGCAGTTTATATGCGTTGGGCAATGGCTACACCTTC.

The chain recombines TRBV24-1 with TRBJ1-5; 10 nucleotides match TRBD1. CDR3 size: 14 residues. Germline CDR1 KGHDR, CDR2 SFDVKD. Losses at the gene ends were 7 bases for V and 3 bases for J; bases not matched to a gene: 2. Written as DNA, the CDR3 is TGTGCCACCAGCGGGACAGGGGTCAATCAGCCCCAGCATTTT. This sequence encodes CATSGTGVNQPQHF.

The CDR3 DNA follows: TGTGCCATAAGCCCTAGAGGGCAGGTTGGTGAAGCTTTCTTT. Amino acid sequence: CAISPRGQVGEAFF. The chain has TRBV19 and TRBJ1-1; the D is unclear. Germline V gene sequence: CDR1 LNHDA, CDR2 SQIVND (reference sequence). The CDR3 spans 14 residues. With 10 bases removed from V and 7 bases from J, the gap between germline ends came to 22 bases.

This rearrangement joins TRBV5-4 to TRBJ2-7, with TRBD1 matching 9 bases. Germline V gene data show CDR1 as SGHNT and CDR2 as YYREEE (reference sequence). The V gene end was trimmed by 0 bases and the J gene end by 3 bases; junction bases not matched to a gene: 4. The CDR3 sequence is 15 residues long. The CDR3 nucleotides read TGTGCCAGCAGCTTGGGGGGACAGGGAAGCTACGAGCAGTACTTC. Translating gives CASSLGGQGSYEQYF.

This sequence joins TRBV5-4 and TRBJ1-6; 8 bases agree with TRBD1. The V segment lost 3 bases and the J segment 10 bases; nucleotides outside the gene matches: 3. Germline assignment: CDR1 SGHNT and CDR2 YYREEE (reference sequence). This CDR3 is built from 13 residues. The CDR3 DNA reads as TGTGCCAGCAGCTCGGACAGGGCGTCACCCCTCCACTTT. Protein: CASSSDRASPLHF.

The chain couples TRBV29-1 to TRBJ2-6; 9 bases map to TRBD1. Trimming removed 4 bases from V and 4 bases from J; junction bases left unmatched: 5. This CDR3 is built from 15 residues. Germline assignment: CDR1 SQVTM and CDR2 ANQGSEA. CDR3 sequence: CSVAGQGPGANVLTF. For the CDR3, the DNA is TGCAGCGTTGCCGGACAGGGGCCCGGGGCCAACGTCCTGACTTTC.

The CDR3, as DNA: TGTGCCAGCAGCTACACAGGGATCGGGTCTGGAAACACCATATATTTT. As protein: CASSYTGIGSGNTIYF. The chain joins TRBV7-9 to TRBJ1-3; D is perhaps TRBD1 (6 bases). In germline, CDR1 is SEHNR, CDR2 FQNEAQ (reference sequence). The CDR3 is 16 residues long. Trimming cost V 4 bases and J 1 base, with 14 bases left between them.

V usage is TRBV7-9 and J usage is TRBJ2-1; 8 bases are a match to TRBD2. The CDR3 extends over 15 amino acids. In germline, CDR1 is SEHNR, CDR2 FQNEAQ (reference sequence). The V and J ends lost 5 bases and 6 bases, in that order; junction bases with no gene match: 9. CDR3 amino acids: CASSPRGSGVNEQFF. The CDR3 region has the DNA TGTGCCAGCAGCCCACGGGGTAGCGGGGTCAATGAGCAGTTCTTC.

This sequence joins TRBV4-1 and TRBJ1-1, with 7 positions matching TRBD1. Germline V lookup: CDR1 MGHRA, CDR2 YSYEKL. V was clipped by 5 bases and J by 0 bases; unmatched bases: 3. There are 14 residues in the CDR3. The CDR3 spells CASSYTGVNTEAFF. As DNA, the CDR3 is TGCGCCAGCAGCTACACAGGGGTGAACACTGAAGCTTTCTTT.

The chain has TRBV6-5 and TRBJ2-7, with 7 bases aligning to TRBD1. V trimming: 8 bases; J trimming: 0 bases; junction bases outside the gene matches: 10. Germline V gene sequence: CDR1 MNHEY, CDR2 SVGAGI. The CDR3 runs to 15 residues. The CDR3 here is CASPKKTGNSYEQYF. Here the CDR3 DNA reads TGTGCCAGCCCGAAAAAGACAGGGAACTCCTACGAGCAGTACTTC.

J is TRBJ2-6 and V is TRBV29-1, with D maybe TRBD2 (6 bases). The CDR3 length is 17 residues. Germline CDR1 SQVTM, CDR2 ANQGSEA. Between the trimmed V and J ends, which lost 7 bases and 0 bases, there was a span of 19 bases. CDR3 sequence: CSAEGRTRGSGANVLTF. The CDR3 region has the DNA TGCAGCGCCGAAGGGAGGACTCGGGGCTCTGGGGCCAACGTCCTGACTTTC.

The chain couples TRBV28 to TRBJ1-5; possible D gene TRBD1, 6 bases. Trimming pared 10 bases from V and 1 base from J, leaving 14 bases between. This CDR3 contains 14 residues. Germline lookup yields CDR1 MDHEN and CDR2 SYDVKM. Written as DNA, the CDR3 is TGTGCCACATACAGGGAAACCAGCAATCAGCCCCAGCATTTT. Its translation: CATYRETSNQPQHF. Together with reference TRBV28 and TRBJ1-5, the CDR3 gives the full variable domain: DVKVTQSSRYLVKRTGEKVFLECVQDMDHENMFWYRQDPGLGLRLIYFSYDVKMKEKGDIPEGYSVSREKKERFSLILESASTNQTSMYLCATYRETSNQPQHFGDGTRLSIL.

The chain combines TRBV4-1 with TRBJ2-7; TRBD2 matches 8 bases. The CDR3 covers 16 residues. Germline V gene lookup returns CDR1 MGHRA and CDR2 YSYEKL. The J segment lost 2 bases and the V segment lost 0 bases, leaving 6 bases of the junction unmatched. CDR3 bases: TGCGCCAGCAGCCAAGACCCGGGAGGGGGAACCTACGAGCAGTACTTC. This encodes CASSQDPGGGTYEQYF.

The chain links TRBV6-6 to TRBJ2-5; D gene uncertain. The V and J ends lost 0 bases and 5 bases respectively, with 10 bases between them. Germline CDR1 MNHNY, CDR2 SVGAGI (reference sequence). CDR3 size: 14 residues. The CDR3 loop is CASSYSSTSETQYF. The CDR3 DNA follows: TGTGCCAGCAGTTACTCTTCCACTTCGGAGACCCAGTACTTC.

V gene TRBV5-1 combines with J gene TRBJ2-4; D is uncertain. From germline, CDR1 is SGHRS and CDR2 YFSETQ. V lost 4 bases to trimming and J lost 0 bases, with 11 bases between them. The CDR3 consists of 15 residues. The DNA for the CDR3 is TGCGCCAGCAGCCCCACAGTGCTAGCCAAAAACATTCAGTACTTC. This sequence encodes CASSPTVLAKNIQYF.

The chain is built from TRBV11-3 and TRBJ2-1; D not resolved. This CDR3 region has 14 residues. The germline V gene has CDR1 SGHNT and CDR2 YENEEA. The V and J ends lost 0 bases and 8 bases respectively, with 11 bases between them. CDR3 sequence reads: CASSLDPGTDEQFF. The CDR3, as DNA: TGTGCCAGCAGCTTAGATCCGGGTACCGATGAGCAGTTCTTC.

V and J are TRBV5-1 and TRBJ1-1; TRBD1 aligns across 12 bases. The CDR3 loop spans 14 amino acids. The germline gives CDR1 SGHRS, CDR2 YFSETQ. V gave up 4 bases and J gave up 6 bases; unmatched junction bases: 4. The CDR3 spells CASSGTGGGSEAFF. The DNA of the CDR3 is TGCGCCAGCAGCGGGACAGGGGGCGGGTCTGAAGCTTTCTTT.

The chain has TRBV28 and TRBJ2-3; 11 nucleotides line up with TRBD2. CDR1 and CDR2 from the germline V gene are MDHEN and SYDVKM. Trimming at V came to 5 bases and at J to 6 bases, leaving 4 bases not matched to a gene. This CDR3 is built from 14 residues. The CDR3 reads CASSPSGGLDTQYF. CDR3 in DNA: TGTGCCAGCAGTCCTAGCGGGGGGCTCGATACGCAGTATTTT.

The gene calls are TRBV25-1 and TRBJ1-2, with D maybe TRBD1 (5 bases). Germline lookup yields CDR1 MGHDK and CDR2 SYGVNS. This CDR3 comprises 13 residues. Trimming removed 6 bases at V and 0 bases at J, with 8 bases between. The CDR3: CASRDTTNYGYTF. CDR3 bases: TGTGCCAGCAGGGACACCACTAACTATGGCTACACCTTC.

The chain uses TRBV28 and TRBJ2-7; TRBD1 is a possible D gene (5 bases). V was trimmed by 6 bases and J by 1 base, leaving 13 bases between them. Germline V gives CDR1 MDHEN, CDR2 SYDVKM. The CDR3 is made up of 14 amino acids. The CDR3: CASSPGHISYEQYF. The CDR3 DNA reads as TGTGCCAGCAGCCCCGGACATATATCCTACGAGCAGTACTTC.

This rearrangement joins TRBV19 to TRBJ2-1; 8 bases fit TRBD1. Germline loops: CDR1 LNHDA, CDR2 SQIVND (reference sequence). V was clipped by 5 bases and J by 9 bases; unmatched bases: 3. This CDR3 is built from 12 residues. CDR3 nucleotide sequence: TGTGCCAGTAGTCGACAGGGGCGTGAGCAGTTCTTC. Protein product: CASSRQGREQFF.

This chain links TRBV11-2 with TRBJ1-3, with a possible D match to TRBD1 (6 bases). Deletions cut 6 bases from V and 7 bases from J, with 13 bases between. This CDR3 region has 13 residues. CDR1 is SGHAT, CDR2 FQNNGV, per germline. CDR3 residues: CASSRKGGNTIYF. DNA of the CDR3: TGTGCCAGCAGTCGTAAGGGGGGGAACACCATATATTTT. Drawing the rest from reference TRBV11-2 and TRBJ1-3, the complete variable domain is EAGVAQSPRYKIIEKRQSVAFWCNPISGHATLYWYQQILGQGPKLLIQFQNNGVVDDSQLPKDRFSAERLKGVDSTLKIQPAKLEDSAVYLCASSRKGGNTIYFGEGSWLTVV.

The V and J genes are TRBV11-2 and TRBJ2-7; D perhaps matches TRBD2 (5 bases). V lost 4 bases and J 4 bases, leaving 14 bases between the germline ends. This CDR3 region has 14 residues. Germline CDR1 and CDR2: SGHAT and FQNNGV. This CDR3 is CASSSRGDRYEQYF. CDR3 bases: TGTGCCAGCAGCTCCCGGGGAGATCGGTACGAGCAGTACTTC.

This chain links TRBV3-1 (or the pseudogene TRBV3-2) with TRBJ1-1; 7 nucleotides match TRBD1. V shed 0 bases, J shed 6 bases, and the junction held 7 bases outside the gene matches. The germline V gene encodes CDR1 LGHDT and CDR2 YNNKEL (reference sequence). The length of the CDR3 is 15 residues. In DNA form, the CDR3 reads TGTGCCAGCAGCCAAGAAGGGGACAGTTCGGCTGAAGCTTTCTTT. Its translation is CASSQEGDSSAEAFF.

This clone was observed a single time. V is TRBV5-1 and J is TRBJ1-4; 11 nucleotides align to TRBD1. The length of the CDR3 is 14 residues. With V trimmed by 4 bases and J by 5 bases, 1 base remained unmatched. Germline CDR1 and CDR2: SGHRS and YFSETQ. This CDR3 is CASSGDRGNEKLFF. The DNA of the CDR3 is TGCGCCAGCAGCGGGGACAGGGGGAATGAAAAACTGTTTTTT.

The chain joins TRBV7-9 to TRBJ1-5; TRBD1 aligns across 9 bases. CDR3 length: 17 amino acids. Germline CDR1 SEHNR, CDR2 FQNEAQ (reference sequence). V dropped 3 bases and J dropped 0; count of bases not matched to a gene: 6. CDR3 sequence: CASSFDRGDYSNQPQHF. The CDR3 region has the DNA TGTGCCAGCAGCTTTGACAGGGGGGACTATAGCAATCAGCCCCAGCATTTT.

The chain combines TRBV28 with TRBJ1-5; 7 bases agree with TRBD1. The V gene end was trimmed by 3 bases and the J gene end by 3 bases; junction bases not matched to a gene: 2. The CDR3 totals 14 residues. CDR1 MDHEN and CDR2 SYDVKM come from the germline V gene. The chain's CDR3 is CASSLTGFNQPQHF. CDR3 DNA: TGTGCCAGCAGTTTGACAGGGTTCAATCAGCCCCAGCATTTT. The full variable domain, in which reference TRBV28 and TRBJ1-5 provide the parts outside the CDR3, is DVKVTQSSRYLVKRTGEKVFLECVQDMDHENMFWYRQDPGLGLRLIYFSYDVKMKEKGDIPEGYSVSREKKERFSLILESASTNQTSMYLCASSLTGFNQPQHFGDGTRLSIL.